These 32 T cell receptor beta chains were sequenced from one sample in a study of T cells in Graves' hyperthyroidism and ophthalmopathy (dated by TCRdb to the late 2010s). The protocol used for the library was multiplex PCR. TCRdb shows the sequencer as Illumina HiSeq 2000. The TCR beta CDR3 regions were amplified from the RNA transcripts. For the first round of RT-PCR on the TCR CDR3, the HTBI primer set was used together with the Qiagen OneStep RT-PCR kit. Starting from the raw public reads, TCRdb applied fastp trimming at Q25, assembled clones with MiXCR and retained in-frame beta chains. Rows are unified per CDR3 protein, each entry keeping the most common DNA and genes. This sample gives a few hundred thousand distinct CDR3 sequences in total; roughly 15% of them show up just once. The ten largest clones represent roughly a fifth of the sample. Sequencing was done on a sample of blood. The receptors shown here come from a woman aged 55-69 years with Graves' ophthalmopathy.

This clonotype was detected a few times. The chain is built from TRBV6-5 and TRBJ2-7, with D unresolved. CDR1 and CDR2 (germline): MNHEY, SVGAGI. This CDR3 comprises 14 residues. V was clipped by 2 bases and J by 3 bases, with 11 bases between them. Here the CDR3 reads CASSYAREDYEQYF. CDR3 DNA: TGTGCCAGCAGTTACGCCCGAGAAGACTACGAGCAGTACTTC.

The chain uses TRBV20-1 and TRBJ2-6; 8 nucleotides agree with TRBD1. CDR3 length: 15 amino acids. Trimming took 5 bases from V and 4 from J; bases not matched to a gene: 7. Germline CDR1 is DFQATT and CDR2 is SNEGSKA (reference sequence). CDR3 amino acids: CSAPTGALGANVLTF. CDR3 nucleotide sequence: TGCAGTGCTCCGACAGGGGCTCTGGGGGCCAACGTCCTGACTTTC.

The rearrangement joins TRBV7-6 to TRBJ2-3, with D unresolved. There are 16 residues in the CDR3. The V gene lost 0 bases and the J gene lost 0 bases, with 10 bases spanning the gap. Germline V CDR1 and CDR2: SGHVS, FNYEAQ. The CDR3 DNA reads as TGTGCCAGCAGCTTAGCTGGAATCACTAGCACAGATACGCAGTATTTT. This gives the protein CASSLAGITSTDTQYF.

This clonotype has a count of ten or more. This chain connects TRBV24-1 to TRBJ2-1, with 9 bases aligning to TRBD2. This CDR3 contains 14 residues. The germline V gene has CDR1 KGHDR and CDR2 SFDVKD. J lost 7 bases, V lost 7 bases, and 7 bases had no gene match. In DNA, the CDR3 is TGTGCCACCAGCCTAGCGGGGAATACTAATGAGCAGTTCTTC. Translating gives CATSLAGNTNEQFF.

Only a few counts were recorded for this clonotype. J is TRBJ2-1 and V is TRBV7-2; 8 nucleotides match TRBD2. This CDR3 contains 16 residues. CDR1 and CDR2 from the germline V gene are SGHTA and FQGNSA. Trimming took 6 bases from V and 6 from J; bases not matched to a gene: 13. CDR3 DNA sequence: TGTGCCAGCAGTTTACTAGCGGTGGGGAGGGGCAATGAGCAGTTCTTC. Its protein is CASSLLAVGRGNEQFF.

This clonotype was seen repeatedly, ten times or more. The DNA for the CDR3 is TGTGCCAGCAGCGTACGACCAAACACAGATACGCAGTATTTT. It translates to CASSVRPNTDTQYF. The rearrangement links TRBV9 to TRBJ2-3; D call uncertain. This CDR3 region has 14 residues. Between the trimmed V and J ends, which lost 1 base and 2 bases, there was a span of 8 bases. The germline CDR1 and CDR2 sequences are SGDLS and YYNGEE.

This clonotype was counted many times. The CDR3 DNA follows: TGCAGTGTTCCCGGTGCAGGGTACTACAATGAGCAGTTCTTC. Translating gives CSVPGAGYYNEQFF. This chain links TRBV20-1 with TRBJ2-1; D might be TRBD1 (5 bases). From germline, CDR1 is DFQATT and CDR2 SNEGSKA (reference sequence). This CDR3 spans 14 amino acids. The V end was cut by 7 bases, the J end by 3 bases, with 16 bases between.

This clonotype occurred a few times. The chain recombines TRBV28 with TRBJ2-7; D remains unclear. Trimming removed 3 bases from V and 6 bases from J, with 9 bases in between. In germline, CDR1 is MDHEN, CDR2 SYDVKM. The CDR3 has 12 residues. Written as DNA, the CDR3 is TGTGCCAGCAGTTTTGTGGGAATCGAGCAGTACTTC. Its translation is CASSFVGIEQYF.

This chain uses TRBV29-1 with TRBJ2-7, with D possibly matching TRBD2 (5 bases). V was clipped by 7 bases and J by 2 bases, with 12 bases between them. The length of the CDR3 is 12 residues. Germline V gene lookup returns CDR1 SQVTM and CDR2 ANQGSEA. The CDR3 nucleotides are TGCAGCGGGGGTAGCGATACCTACGAGCAGTACTTC. Encoded protein: CSGGSDTYEQYF.

This clonotype showed up many times. The V and J genes are TRBV20-1 and TRBJ2-3; D gene ambiguous. Germline values: CDR1 DFQATT, CDR2 SNEGSKA (reference sequence). The CDR3 is 13 residues long. Trimming cost V 5 bases and J 2 bases, with 11 bases left between them. The DNA of the CDR3 is TGCAGTGCTGGACCCCTGATCACAGATACGCAGTATTTT. Protein sequence: CSAGPLITDTQYF.

This clonotype was counted at least ten times. The CDR3 DNA reads TGTGCCAGCAGAATTATTTCCGGGACAGGGTACAATGAGCAGTTCTTC. Its translation is CASRIISGTGYNEQFF. V and J are TRBV28 and TRBJ2-1; 9 bases match TRBD1. Germline assignment: CDR1 MDHEN and CDR2 SYDVKM. The J segment lost 4 bases and the V segment lost 6 bases, leaving 10 bases of the junction unmatched. CDR3 length: 16 residues.

The chain uses TRBV5-1 and TRBJ1-2, with D tentatively TRBD1 (6 bases). There are 16 residues in the CDR3. Trimming shortened V by 1 base and J by 0 bases, and 13 bases separated the two germline ends. From germline, CDR1 is SGHRS and CDR2 YFSETQ. The CDR3 spells CASSLPEGVTNYGYTF. The CDR3 nucleotides read TGCGCCAGCAGCTTGCCTGAGGGGGTGACTAACTATGGCTACACCTTC.

The sample holds a few counts of this clonotype. The V and J genes are TRBV24-1 and TRBJ1-2, with D hard to call. Trimming pared 0 bases from V and 7 bases from J, leaving 8 bases between. Germline CDR1 KGHDR, CDR2 SFDVKD. There are 13 residues in the CDR3. The CDR3 DNA reads TGTGCCACCAGTGATTTGCAATTTAGTGGCTACACCTTC. Amino acids: CATSDLQFSGYTF.

This clonotype was observed at least ten times. J is TRBJ2-3 and V is TRBV28; no clear D gene. In germline, CDR1 is MDHEN, CDR2 SYDVKM. V was shortened by 3 bases and J by 2 bases, with 9 bases between the two germline ends. The CDR3 runs 14 residues. The CDR3 spells CASSLGWSTDTQYF. CDR3 in DNA: TGTGCCAGCAGTTTGGGATGGTCCACAGATACGCAGTATTTT.

This clonotype was seen a few times. V gene TRBV7-8 combines with J gene TRBJ1-1; TRBD1 agrees at 9 bases. Germline values: CDR1 SGHVS, CDR2 FQNEAQ. The CDR3 contains 15 residues. Trimming removed 6 bases from V and 0 bases from J; junction bases left unmatched: 5. The CDR3 DNA follows: TGTGCCAGCAGGTCGACAGGGGGTCTGAACACTGAAGCTTTCTTT. Protein: CASRSTGGLNTEAFF.

Notes on this clonotype: It may be a read error: a sequence one base away is much more abundant. This CDR3 fails to terminate in the conserved phenylalanine or tryptophan, so it likely reflects a read error. The chain joins TRBV2 to TRBJ1-1; TRBD1 might be the D (6 bases). This CDR3 spans 13 amino acids. The V gene's germline CDR1 is SNHLY and CDR2 FYNNEI. V shed 6 bases and J shed 5 bases, with 13 bases lying between them. CDR3 sequence: CASRLGAGTEAFL. The CDR3, as DNA: TGTGCCAGCAGATTGGGGGCAGGAACTGAAGCTTTCCTT.

V is TRBV7-9 and J is TRBJ2-7; possibly TRBD2 for D (6 bases). CDR1 and CDR2 (germline): SEHNR, FQNEAQ (reference sequence). The CDR3 extends over 15 amino acids. Deletions cut 4 bases from V and 0 bases from J, with 13 bases between. CDR3 region: CASSSGVGGSYEQYF. CDR3 in DNA: TGTGCCAGCAGCTCGGGGGTTGGAGGCTCCTACGAGCAGTACTTC.

This clonotype was observed a few times. The CDR3 bases are TGTGCCAGCAGTGAATCGGACGTCTCTGGGGCCAACGTCCTGACTTTC. Amino acid sequence: CASSESDVSGANVLTF. This rearrangement joins TRBV6-4 to TRBJ2-6; the D is unclear. From germline, CDR1 is MRHNA and CDR2 SNTAGT. This CDR3 has 16 residues. V shed 3 bases and J shed 0 bases, with 9 bases lying between them.

This clonotype appeared many times. The chain combines TRBV18 with TRBJ2-3; D is unresolved. The ends were cut back, 5 bases at V and 2 bases at J, with 11 bases in the middle. The CDR3 is made up of 14 amino acids. Germline lookup yields CDR1 KGHSH and CDR2 LQKENI. The DNA for the CDR3 is TGTGCCAGCTCATACCGCGCCCCCACAGATACGCAGTATTTT. Residues: CASSYRAPTDTQYF. Full variable domain (missing parts from reference TRBV18 and TRBJ2-3): NAGVMQNPRHLVRRRGQEARLRCSPMKGHSHVYWYRQLPEEGLKFMVYLQKENIIDESGMPKERFSAEFPKEGPSILRIQQVVRGDSAAYFCASSYRAPTDTQYFGPGTRLTVL.

This clonotype was seen only a few times. The chain employs TRBV10-3 and TRBJ2-1, with TRBD2 identical over 13 bases. CDR1 is ENHRY, CDR2 SYGVKD, per germline. V lost 6 bases, J lost 7 bases, and 3 bases stayed unmatched. The CDR3 is 14 amino acids. In DNA, the CDR3 is TGTGCCATCAGGGAACTAGCGGGAGGGAATGAGCAGTTCTTC. Encoded protein: CAIRELAGGNEQFF.

The table lists this clonotype with many counts. The chain couples TRBV2 to TRBJ1-2; D gene ambiguous. The germline gives CDR1 SNHLY, CDR2 FYNNEI. The CDR3 spans 14 residues. V was shortened by 7 bases and J by 2 bases, with 14 bases between the two germline ends. The CDR3: CASIAERVNYGYTF. The CDR3 coding sequence is TGTGCCAGCATAGCGGAGAGGGTAAACTATGGCTACACCTTC.

There are a few counts of this clonotype. V gene TRBV20-1 combines with J gene TRBJ2-5; 11 bases align to TRBD2. With V trimmed by 3 bases and J by 7 bases, 10 bases remained unmatched. The CDR3 totals 15 residues. Germline CDR1 and CDR2: DFQATT and SNEGSKA (reference sequence). The CDR3 DNA follows: TGCAGTGCTAGGGATGGGACTAGCGGTATGGGGACCCAGTACTTC. Translation: CSARDGTSGMGTQYF.

This clonotype appeared many times. The J gene is TRBJ2-1, the V gene TRBV6-1; D gene ambiguous. The CDR3 length is 14 residues. With 4 bases removed from V and 5 bases from J, the gap between germline ends came to 12 bases. CDR1 is MNHNS and CDR2 is SASEGT in the germline V gene. Here the CDR3 reads CASSASIADNEQFF. CDR3 DNA sequence: TGTGCCAGCAGTGCTTCGATCGCGGACAATGAGCAGTTCTTC.

This clonotype was seen a handful of times. This sequence joins TRBV7-6 and TRBJ2-2; 8 nucleotides align to TRBD2. V gave up 5 bases and J gave up 2 bases; unmatched junction bases: 7. This CDR3 region has 16 residues. The germline V gene encodes CDR1 SGHVS and CDR2 FNYEAQ. The chain's CDR3 is CASSPGVAGNTGELFF. The CDR3 nucleotides read TGTGCCAGCAGCCCCGGGGTAGCGGGAAACACCGGGGAGCTGTTTTTT.

The chain employs TRBV12-3 or TRBV12-4 and TRBJ2-3, with D unresolved. This CDR3 has 14 residues. V lost 9 bases to trimming and J lost 1 base, with 14 bases between them. This CDR3 is CASHGWAGTDTQYF. Here the CDR3 DNA reads TGTGCCAGTCATGGGTGGGCAGGCACAGATACGCAGTATTTT.

This clonotype turned up a few times. The genes are TRBV12-3 or TRBV12-4 and TRBJ2-2; unclear D gene. The CDR3 is 14 residues long. Between the trimmed V and J ends, which lost 3 bases and 9 bases, there was a span of 14 bases. The CDR3 DNA reads TGTGCCAGCAGTTTGACCAGAGTGGAGTGGGAGCTGTTTTTT. The encoded protein is CASSLTRVEWELFF.

This clonotype was observed a few times. The rearrangement uses TRBV6-1 and TRBJ2-3; 7 bases agree with TRBD1. This CDR3 spans 15 amino acids. V gave up 6 bases and J gave up 2 bases; unmatched junction bases: 8. The germline V gene has CDR1 MNHNS and CDR2 SASEGT. The CDR3 is CASSLQGPHTDTQYF. The CDR3 coding sequence is TGTGCCAGCAGCTTACAGGGGCCCCACACAGATACGCAGTATTTT.

This clonotype was picked up many times. J is TRBJ2-1 and V is TRBV20-1, with 10 bases lining up with TRBD2. V trimming: 6 bases; J trimming: 3 bases; junction bases outside the gene matches: 11. The CDR3 is 16 residues long. CDR1 and CDR2 from the germline V gene are DFQATT and SNEGSKA (reference sequence). This CDR3 is CSAQFVAGGSYNEQFF. As DNA, the CDR3 is TGCAGTGCCCAATTCGTAGCGGGAGGAAGCTACAATGAGCAGTTCTTC.

The V call is TRBV12-3 or TRBV12-4, the J call TRBJ2-3; a weak D match, TRBD1 (5 bases). V was shortened by 7 bases and J by 3 bases, with 14 bases between the two germline ends. The length of the CDR3 is 14 residues. CDR3 sequence: CASTQGVGTDTQYF. CDR3 sequence (DNA): TGTGCCAGCACCCAGGGTGTGGGAACAGATACGCAGTATTTT.

Many counts were recorded for this clonotype. The V call is TRBV20-1, the J call TRBJ2-7; 9 positions match TRBD2. Losses at the gene ends were 6 bases for V and 6 bases for J; bases not matched to a gene: 15. The CDR3 length is 15 residues. The V gene's germline CDR1 is DFQATT and CDR2 SNEGSKA (reference sequence). The CDR3 nucleotides are TGCAGTGCACGATTCCCCGGGCTAGCGGGGTCCGAGCAGTACTTC. Its protein product is CSARFPGLAGSEQYF.

The table lists this clonotype with a few counts. V is TRBV11-2 and J is TRBJ2-2, with D possibly being TRBD1 (5 bases). V was cut by 0 bases and J by 6 bases, with 11 bases left in between. This CDR3 spans 15 amino acids. Germline CDR1 is SGHAT and CDR2 is FQNNGV. The CDR3 protein is CASSLEGAPAGELFF. CDR3 sequence (DNA): TGTGCCAGCAGCTTAGAAGGGGCTCCCGCCGGGGAGCTGTTTTTT.

This clonotype was seen a few times. A much larger clone lies a single base off, so this may be a read error. The chain joins TRBV11-2 to TRBJ1-5; the D is unclear. The germline gives CDR1 SGHAT, CDR2 FQNNGV. This CDR3 has 15 amino acids. As DNA, the CDR3 is TGTGCCAGCGGCTTAGGCAGTTATAGCAATCAGCCCCAGCATTTT. Encoded protein: CASGLGSYSNQPQHF.